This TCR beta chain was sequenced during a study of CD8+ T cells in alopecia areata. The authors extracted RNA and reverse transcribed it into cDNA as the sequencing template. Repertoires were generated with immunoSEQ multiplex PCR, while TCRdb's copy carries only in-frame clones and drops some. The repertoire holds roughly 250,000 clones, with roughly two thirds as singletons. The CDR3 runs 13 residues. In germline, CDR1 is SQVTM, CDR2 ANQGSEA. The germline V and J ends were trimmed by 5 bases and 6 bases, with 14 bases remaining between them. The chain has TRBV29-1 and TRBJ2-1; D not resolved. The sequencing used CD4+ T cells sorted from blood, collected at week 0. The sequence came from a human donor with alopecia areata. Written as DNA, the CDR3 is TGCAGCGTTTTGCACAGCCTAGTCAATGAGCAGTTCTTC. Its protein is CSVLHSLVNEQFF.